Listed below are T cell receptor beta chains from one sample, sequenced in a study of glioma-infiltrating T cells. TCRdb redid the calling of the multiplex PCR reads with MiXCR, one entry per CDR3 protein. The sample yields more than 300,000 distinct CDR3 sequences, about two fifths seen once. The sample consisted of glioma tissue, nonneoplastic brain tissue, or PBMCs (not recorded which). The receptor set was obtained from a human donor with low-grade glioma or glioblastoma, undergoing nonglioma brain surgery, or in good health (not recorded which). Both conserved end residues are part of each CDR3. Each record gives: clone size, J gene, V gene, D gene, CDR3 protein, CDR3 DNA. D genes are given only for firm matches. Part of the rows lack a size; the others show once, few, many or a class for expanded clones.

>.|TRBJ2-1|TRBV3-1|TRBD2
CASIHSVGTSGRAVGNEQFF
TGTGCCAGCATCCACTCCGTGGGGACTAGCGGGAGGGCCGTCGGCAATGAGCAGTTCTTC
>.|TRBJ2-7|TRBV6-6|.
CASSYSMLRTGRNEQYF
TGTGCCAGCAGTTACTCGATGTTACGTACGGGAAGAAACGAGCAGTACTTC
>.|TRBJ2-3|TRBV29-1|TRBD1
CSVARQGAETQYF
TGCAGCGTTGCAAGACAGGGGGCAGAAACGCAGTATTTT
>.|TRBJ2-7|TRBV4-2|TRBD2
CASSSELAGGEQYF
TGTGCCAGCAGCTCGGAGCTAGCGGGGGGGGAGCAGTACTTC
>many|TRBJ1-6|TRBV7-2|TRBD1
CASSPTGGASGSPLHF
TGTGCCAGCAGCCCGACAGGGGGCGCATCGGGTTCACCCCTCCACTTT
>.|TRBJ1-1|TRBV7-3|.
CASSPSWGQGTEAFF
TGTGCCAGCAGCCCCAGTTGGGGTCAAGGCACTGAAGCTTTCTTT
>.|TRBJ2-5|TRBV7-3|.
CASSLGWEETQYF
TGTGCCAGCAGCTTAGGTTGGGAAGAGACCCAGTACTTC
>few|TRBJ2-2|TRBV7-2|TRBD2
CASSLVVGEGLFF
TGTGCCAGCAGCTTAGTAGTGGGGGAGGGGCTGTTTTTT
>.|TRBJ2-5|TRBV20-1|TRBD1
CSAQAGQGFRETKYF
TGCAGTGCCCAGGCTGGACAGGGCTTTCGAGAGACCAAGTACTTC
>.|TRBJ2-2|TRBV28|.
CASSLWELPGWTGELFF
TGTGCCAGCAGTTTATGGGAGCTCCCGGGATGGACCGGGGAGCTGTTTTTT
>.|TRBJ2-1|TRBV2|TRBD2
CASVVNSGRRYNEQFF
TGTGCCAGCGTGGTCAATAGCGGGAGGCGCTACAATGAGCAGTTCTTC
>few|TRBJ2-5|TRBV20-1|TRBD2
CSSNGRRGIQETQYF
TGCAGTTCCAACGGGAGGCGGGGAATCCAAGAGACCCAGTACTTC
>.|TRBJ1-1|TRBV4-1|.
CASSKGTPAGEAFF
TGCGCCAGCAGCAAGGGGACACCAGCGGGGGAAGCTTTCTTT
>.|TRBJ2-3|TRBV5-6|TRBD2
CASNPGLAGAGDTQYF
TGTGCCAGCAATCCTGGACTAGCGGGAGCAGGAGATACGCAGTATTTT
>few|TRBJ1-2|TRBV28|.
CASSLRDGYTF
TGTGCCAGCAGTTTAAGGGATGGCTACACCTTC
>.|TRBJ2-5|TRBV5-1|TRBD1
CASSSGQLYQETQYF
TGCGCCAGCAGCTCGGGACAGCTGTACCAAGAGACCCAGTACTTC
>.|TRBJ2-3|TRBV24-1|.
CATDQGSTDTQYF
TGTGCCACCGACCAGGGCTCCACAGATACGCAGTATTTT
>.|TRBJ1-2|TRBV9|.
CASSVAGTNYGYTF
TGTGCCAGCAGCGTAGCTGGGACAAACTATGGCTACACCTTC
>many|TRBJ2-1|TRBV27|.
CASSTIGFSGINEQFF
TGTGCCAGCAGTACAATTGGGTTTTCGGGGATCAATGAGCAGTTCTTC
>few|TRBJ1-5|TRBV4-3|.
CASSHSAGDGQPQHF
TGCGCCAGCAGCCACTCTGCAGGGGACGGTCAGCCCCAGCATTTT
>.|TRBJ1-5|TRBV20-1|.
CSANPTIGFNQHQHF
TGCAGTGCTAACCCCACAATAGGCTTCAATCAGCACCAGCATTTT
>many|TRBJ1-1|TRBV6-5|.
CASSYYANTEAFF
TGTGCCAGCAGTTACTATGCCAACACTGAAGCTTTCTTT
>few|TRBJ2-3|TRBV15|TRBD1
CATSRDGAGGADTQYF
TGTGCCACCAGCAGAGATGGGGCAGGGGGCGCAGATACGCAGTATTTT
>.|TRBJ1-5|TRBV20-1|TRBD1
CSARPQGWNQPQHF
TGCAGTGCTAGACCACAGGGGTGGAATCAGCCCCAGCATTTT
>many|TRBJ1-1|TRBV28|.
CASSSPGPTEAFF
TGTGCCAGCAGTTCTCCAGGGCCCACTGAAGCTTTCTTT
>.|TRBJ2-1|TRBV20-1|.
CSARDVGGRTYYNEQFF
TGCAGTGCTAGAGATGTCGGTGGGAGGACTTACTACAATGAGCAGTTCTTC
>.|TRBJ1-1|TRBV20-1|.
CSARAGTQTMNTEAFF
TGCAGTGCTAGAGCAGGGACTCAGACTATGAACACTGAAGCTTTCTTT
>many|TRBJ1-1|TRBV12-3/TRBV12-4|.
CASTRGAEAFF
TGTGCCAGCACTCGGGGGGCCGAAGCTTTCTTT
>many|TRBJ2-1|TRBV6-2/TRBV6-3|.
CASSYSGRGKYNEQFF
TGTGCCAGCAGTTACTCGGGCCGGGGGAAATACAATGAGCAGTTCTTC
>.|TRBJ2-3|TRBV20-1|TRBD2
CSARLTSDTDTQYF
TGCAGTGCTAGATTAACTAGCGACACAGATACGCAGTATTTT
>.|TRBJ2-3|TRBV6-8|.
CASTVMGTDTQYF
TGTGCCAGCACGGTCATGGGCACAGATACGCAGTATTTC
>few|TRBJ2-7|TRBV20-1|.
CSARKDPYEQYF
TGCAGTGCTAGAAAGGACCCCTACGAGCAGTACTTC
>.|TRBJ1-1|TRBV29-1|TRBD1
CSADREGTEAFF
TGCAGCGCGGACAGGGAAGGCACTGAAGCTTTCTTT
>few|TRBJ2-1|TRBV20-1|.
CSGRRSYNEQFF
TGCAGTGGTCGGAGGTCCTACAATGAGCAGTTCTTC
>.|TRBJ2-1|TRBV18|TRBD2
CASSTLGPAGLSYNEQFF
TGTGCCAGCTCAACCCTTGGGCCAGCGGGACTCTCCTACAATGAGCAGTTCTTC
>few|TRBJ2-1|TRBV7-9|.
CASSLDLGVEQFF
TGTGCCAGCAGCTTAGACTTGGGAGTTGAGCAGTTCTTC
>.|TRBJ2-7|TRBV7-2|TRBD2
CASSLSPWTGGLEQYF
TGTGCCAGCAGCCTTAGCCCCTGGACGGGAGGACTCGAGCAGTACTTC
>few|TRBJ2-5|TRBV28|TRBD2
CASSRTSGPHAIETQYF
TGTGCCAGCAGTAGGACTAGCGGACCTCATGCCATTGAGACCCAGTACTTC
>once|TRBJ2-7|TRBV5-1|TRBD1
CASSFGGQGINEQYF
TGTGCCAGCAGCTTCGGGGGACAGGGGATCAACGAGCAGTACTTC
>.|TRBJ2-1|TRBV29-1|.
CSVSKGDEQFF
TGCAGCGTTAGTAAGGGCGATGAGCAGTTCTTC
>many|TRBJ2-3|TRBV6-1|.
CASRWNLAFHTQYF
TGTGCCAGCAGATGGAATTTGGCCTTTCATACGCAGTATTTT
>.|TRBJ2-2|TRBV20-1|TRBD2
CSASTTSGRPNTGELFF
TGCAGTGCTTCCACGACTAGCGGGAGGCCAAACACCGGGGAGCTGTTTTTT
>.|TRBJ2-7|TRBV24-1|.
CDTSDGGTYEQYF
TGTGACACCAGTGATGGAGGGACCTACGAGCAGTACTTC
>.|TRBJ1-5|TRBV4-1|.
CASSPSNRMESNQPQHF
TGCGCCAGCAGCCCGTCGAACAGGATGGAGAGCAATCAGCCCCAGCATTTT
>.|TRBJ2-1|TRBV20-1|TRBD2
CSAEAGGPRSSEQFF
TGCAGTGCGGAAGCGGGAGGGCCCAGATCCAGTGAGCAGTTCTTC
>few|TRBJ1-1|TRBV4-1|.
CASNSGRAQGLNTEAFF
TGCGCCAGCAACTCCGGCAGAGCCCAAGGGCTGAACACTGAAGCTTTCTTT
>.|TRBJ2-5|TRBV7-2|.
CASSRQAQETQYF
TGTGCCAGCAGCCGACAGGCCCAAGAGACCCAGTACTTC
>few|TRBJ2-1|TRBV4-3|TRBD2
CASSQVTSGYGDEQFF
TGCGCCAGCAGCCAAGTCACTAGCGGGTATGGCGATGAGCAGTTCTTC
>many|TRBJ2-3|TRBV25-1|TRBD1
CASGDRVMTDTQYF
TGTGCCAGTGGGGACAGAGTAATGACAGATACGCAGTATTTT
>.|TRBJ2-1|TRBV28|.
CASSFTGIWGNEQFF
TGTGCCAGCAGTTTTACCGGGATTTGGGGCAATGAGCAGTTCTTC
>.|TRBJ2-1|TRBV20-1|.
CSARVRTDQFF
TGCAGTGCTAGAGTTAGGACGGATCAGTTCTTC
>.|TRBJ2-4|TRBV29-1|.
CSVRGAANIQYF
TGCAGCGTTCGAGGGGCGGCAAACATTCAGTACTTC
>.|TRBJ1-2|TRBV15|.
CATSPDANYGYTF
TGTGCCACCAGCCCTGACGCAAACTATGGCTACACCTTC
>once|TRBJ2-1|TRBV27|.
CASSQGVGAETYNEQFF
TGTGCCAGCAGCCAAGGGGTTGGAGCGGAAACGTACAATGAGCAGTTCTTC